This T cell receptor beta chain was observed in a study of T cell responses to AZD1222 COVID-19 vaccine. This clone was recorded only once. Its matching antigen is unknown. Clones were read by immunoSEQ multiplex PCR, and TCRdb kept only the in-frame ones, dropping some. There are 100,000 or so clones in the sample; 86% occur only once, and under 1.5% lies in the top ten. V shed 8 bases and J shed 1 base, with 11 bases lying between them. Germline loops: CDR1 KGHSH, CDR2 LQKENI. This CDR3 comprises 13 residues. Overall study results and limits: Most donors were white British, females outnumbered males, and clonal diversity was possibly underestimated. Recipients of two AZD1222 doses showed rising Spike-specific TCR breadth and depth.

The chain employs TRBV18 and TRBJ1-1; a weak D match, TRBD1 (5 bases). Sequenced material: peripheral blood, taken on day 0 of AZD1222 vaccination. The sequence was collected from an adult in good health. DNA of the CDR3: TGTGCCAGCCAGACAGTTCCGAACACTGAAGCTTTCTTT. The encoded protein is CASQTVPNTEAFF.